This T cell receptor (beta chain) came from a study of T cell responses to AZD1222 COVID-19 vaccine. Study-wide context: Second-dose intervals of approximately 4 or approximately 12 weeks were pooled.

Whole-study findings and limits: Without day 14 samples, only post-peak T cell repertoires were studied. Most donors were white British and more were female, and clonal diversity was possibly underestimated.

The table came from immunoSEQ multiplex PCR; TCRdb's copy has only in-frame clones and leaves some out. Among tens of thousands of clones, 84% were seen once, and the ten largest hold around 6.6%. To note about this clone: Its antigen is still unknown.

The source was peripheral blood, collected on day 0 of AZD1222 vaccination. This clonotype was obtained from an adult in good health.

The CDR3 sequence is CASSQRASNEQYF. The CDR3 DNA reads as TGTGCCAGCAGCCAGAGGGCTAGTAACGAGCAGTACTTC. The V gene is TRBV3-1 (or the pseudogene TRBV3-2), the J gene TRBJ2-7, with D possibly TRBD2 on 5 matching bases. This CDR3 is built from 13 residues. The ends were cut back, 3 bases at V and 5 bases at J, with 11 bases in the middle. Looked up from germline, CDR1 is LGHDT and CDR2 is YNNKEL (reference sequence).